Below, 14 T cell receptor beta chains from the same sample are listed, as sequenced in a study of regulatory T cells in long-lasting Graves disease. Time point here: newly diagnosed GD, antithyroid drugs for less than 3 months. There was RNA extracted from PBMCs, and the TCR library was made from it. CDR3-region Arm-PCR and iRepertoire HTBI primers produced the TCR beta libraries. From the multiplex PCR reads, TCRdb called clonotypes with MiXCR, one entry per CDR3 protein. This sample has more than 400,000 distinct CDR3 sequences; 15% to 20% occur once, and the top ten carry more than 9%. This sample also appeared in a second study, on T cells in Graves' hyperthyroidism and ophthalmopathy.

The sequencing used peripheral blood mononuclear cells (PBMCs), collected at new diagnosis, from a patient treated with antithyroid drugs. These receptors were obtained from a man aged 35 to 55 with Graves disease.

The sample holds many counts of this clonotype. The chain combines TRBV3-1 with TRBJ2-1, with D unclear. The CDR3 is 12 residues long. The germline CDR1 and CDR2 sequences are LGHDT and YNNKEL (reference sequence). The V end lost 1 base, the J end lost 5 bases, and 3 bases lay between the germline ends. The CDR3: CASSQVNNEQFF. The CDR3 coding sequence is TGTGCCAGCAGCCAAGTCAACAATGAGCAGTTCTTC.

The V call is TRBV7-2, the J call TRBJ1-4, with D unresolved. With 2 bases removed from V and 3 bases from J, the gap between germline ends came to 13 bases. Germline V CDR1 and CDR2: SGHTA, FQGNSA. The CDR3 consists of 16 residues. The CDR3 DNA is TGTGCCAGCAGCTTACAGGTTTCGTTGGCTAATGAAAAACTGTTTTTT. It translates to CASSLQVSLANEKLFF.

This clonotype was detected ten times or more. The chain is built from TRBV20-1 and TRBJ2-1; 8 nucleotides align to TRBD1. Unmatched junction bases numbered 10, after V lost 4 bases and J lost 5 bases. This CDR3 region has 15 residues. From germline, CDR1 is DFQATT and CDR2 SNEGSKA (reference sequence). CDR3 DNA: TGCAGTGCTACCAAACCTGGGACAGGAAACAATGAGCAGTTCTTC. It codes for CSATKPGTGNNEQFF.

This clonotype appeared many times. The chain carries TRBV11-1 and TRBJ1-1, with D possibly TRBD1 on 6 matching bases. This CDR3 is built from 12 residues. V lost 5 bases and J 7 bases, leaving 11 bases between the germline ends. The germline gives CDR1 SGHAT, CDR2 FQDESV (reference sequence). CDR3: CASSQGWGEAFF. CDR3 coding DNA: TGTGCCAGCAGCCAGGGGTGGGGTGAAGCTTTCTTT.

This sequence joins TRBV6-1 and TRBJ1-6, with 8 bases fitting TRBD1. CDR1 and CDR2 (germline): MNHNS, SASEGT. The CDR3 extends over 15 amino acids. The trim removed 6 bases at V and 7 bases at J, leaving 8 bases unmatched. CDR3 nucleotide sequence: TGTGCCAGCAGCCAAGGACAGGGTAGAAATTCACCCCTCCACTTT. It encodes CASSQGQGRNSPLHF.

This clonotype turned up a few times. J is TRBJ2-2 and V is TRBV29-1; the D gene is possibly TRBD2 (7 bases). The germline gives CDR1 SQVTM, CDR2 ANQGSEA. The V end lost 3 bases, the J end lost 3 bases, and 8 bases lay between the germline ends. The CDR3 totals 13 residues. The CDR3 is CSVDGGHTGELFF. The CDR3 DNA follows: TGCAGCGTTGACGGGGGGCACACCGGGGAGCTGTTTTTT.

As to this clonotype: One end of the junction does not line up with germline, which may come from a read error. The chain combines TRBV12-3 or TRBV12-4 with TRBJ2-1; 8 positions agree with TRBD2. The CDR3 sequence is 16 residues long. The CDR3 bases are TGTGCCAGCAGTTTTAAGACGGGAGGGCCCCACAATGAGCAGCTCTTC. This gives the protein CASSFKTGGPHNEQLF.

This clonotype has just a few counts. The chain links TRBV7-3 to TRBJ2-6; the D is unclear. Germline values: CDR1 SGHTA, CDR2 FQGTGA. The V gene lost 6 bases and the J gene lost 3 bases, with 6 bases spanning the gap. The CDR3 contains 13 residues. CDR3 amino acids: CASRAIGANVLTF. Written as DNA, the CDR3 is TGTGCCAGCAGGGCCATTGGGGCCAACGTCCTGACTTTC.

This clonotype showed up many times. The CDR3 sequence: CASSSHPRTGGYEQYF. The CDR3 DNA sequence: TGTGCCAGCAGTTCCCATCCTCGGACAGGGGGCTACGAGCAGTACTTC. The chain is built from TRBV28 and TRBJ2-7, with 10 bases lining up with TRBD1. V trimming: 4 bases; J trimming: 3 bases; junction bases outside the gene matches: 9. Germline CDR1 and CDR2: MDHEN and SYDVKM. This CDR3 spans 16 amino acids.

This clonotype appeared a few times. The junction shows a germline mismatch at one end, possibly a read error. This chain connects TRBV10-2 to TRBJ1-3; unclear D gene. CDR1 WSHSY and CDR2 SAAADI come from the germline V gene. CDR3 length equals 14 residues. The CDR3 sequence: CASSESGSGHTIYF. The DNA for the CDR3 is TGCGCCAGCAGTGAGTCGGGCAGTGGACACACCATATATTTT.

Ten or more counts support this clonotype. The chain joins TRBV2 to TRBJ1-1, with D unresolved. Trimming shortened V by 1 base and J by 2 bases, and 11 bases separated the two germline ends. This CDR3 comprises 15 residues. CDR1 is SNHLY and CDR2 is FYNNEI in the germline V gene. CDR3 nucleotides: TGTGCCAGCAGTGAAGGCCGGGAACCTAACACTGAAGCTTTCTTT. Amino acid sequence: CASSEGREPNTEAFF. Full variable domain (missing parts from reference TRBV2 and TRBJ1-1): EPEVTQTPSHQVTQMGQEVILRCVPISNHLYFYWYRQILGQKVEFLVSFYNNEISEKSEIFDDQFSVERPDGSNFTLKIRSTKLEDSAMYFCASSEGREPNTEAFFGQGTRLTVV.

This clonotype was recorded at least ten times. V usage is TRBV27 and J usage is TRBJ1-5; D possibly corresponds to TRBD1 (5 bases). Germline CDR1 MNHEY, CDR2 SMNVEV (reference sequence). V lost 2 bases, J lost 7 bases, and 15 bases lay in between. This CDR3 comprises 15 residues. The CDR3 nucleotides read TGTGCCAGCAGTTTAACAGGACTGGCAGGGCAGCCCCAGCATTTT. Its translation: CASSLTGLAGQPQHF.

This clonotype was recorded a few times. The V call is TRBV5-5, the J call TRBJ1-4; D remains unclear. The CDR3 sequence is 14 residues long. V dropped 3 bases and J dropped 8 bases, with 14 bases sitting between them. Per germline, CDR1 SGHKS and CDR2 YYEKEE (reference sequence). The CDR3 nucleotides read TGTGCCAGCAGCTCTCCGGGCACCTCGGAAAAACTGTTTTTT. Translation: CASSSPGTSEKLFF.

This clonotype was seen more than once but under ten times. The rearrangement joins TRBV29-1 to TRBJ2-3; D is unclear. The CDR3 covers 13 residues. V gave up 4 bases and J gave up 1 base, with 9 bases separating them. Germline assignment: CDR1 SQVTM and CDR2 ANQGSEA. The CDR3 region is CSVARDRTDTQYF. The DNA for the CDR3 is TGCAGCGTTGCGCGTGACCGCACAGATACGCAGTATTTT.